This TCR beta chain was profiled in a study of T cell responses to AZD1222 COVID-19 vaccine. Germline loops: CDR1 LGHDT, CDR2 YNNKEL (reference sequence). CDR3 size: 14 residues. Trimming left V 4 bases short and J 6 bases short, with 12 bases between. Here immunoSEQ multiplex PCR was the method, and the copy in TCRdb shows in-frame clones only, minus some. The top ten clones hold 3.6% of a sample with approximately 180,000 clones, 85% to 95% of them seen once. This chain links TRBV3-1 (or the pseudogene TRBV3-2) with TRBJ2-2, with D perhaps given as TRBD1 or TRBD2 (5 bases each). Sample: peripheral blood, taken 28 days after the second dose of the MenACWY control vaccine. The receptor comes from an adult who received the MenACWY meningococcal vaccine as a control. The CDR3 sequence is CASSPWTGPGELFF. The CDR3 DNA sequence: TGTGCCAGCAGCCCCTGGACGGGACCCGGGGAGCTGTTTTTT.